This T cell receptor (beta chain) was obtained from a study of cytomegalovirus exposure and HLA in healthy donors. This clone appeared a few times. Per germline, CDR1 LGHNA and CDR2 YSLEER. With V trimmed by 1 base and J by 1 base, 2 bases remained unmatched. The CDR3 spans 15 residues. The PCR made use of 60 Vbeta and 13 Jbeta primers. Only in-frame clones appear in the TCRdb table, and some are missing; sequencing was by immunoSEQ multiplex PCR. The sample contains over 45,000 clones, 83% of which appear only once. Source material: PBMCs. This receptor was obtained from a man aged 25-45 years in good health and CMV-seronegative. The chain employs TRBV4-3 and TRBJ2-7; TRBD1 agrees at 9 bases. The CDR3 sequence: CASSQGTGESYEQYF. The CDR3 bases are TGCGCCAGCAGCCAAGGGACAGGGGAATCCTACGAGCAGTACTTC.